The rows below give T cell receptor beta chains drawn from one sample of a study of T cell repertoires in cytomegalovirus infection. From the reads, TCRdb called clonotypes with MiXCR, one entry per CDR3 protein. The sample yields some 440,000 distinct CDR3 sequences, about a third seen once. The sequencing input was PBMCs. Receptors originate from a human donor in good health (CMV status not recorded). Some clones in this sample may be carry-over from other donors' samples. The conserved cysteine and the conserved F or W are not part of the CDR3 here. Fields, in order: clone size, V gene, J gene, D gene, CDR3 protein. A D gene is named only where the DNA matches it firmly. Expanded clones get a size class; other rows say once, few or many, or leave the size out.

-	TRBV12-3/TRBV12-4	TRBJ2-7	-	ASSLNPSSYEQY
-	TRBV7-9	TRBJ2-5	-	ASRNVPGGETQY
-	TRBV28	TRBJ2-7	-	ANSFLPDTYEQY
few	TRBV10-3	TRBJ2-2	-	AISEPTDTGELF
few	TRBV6-1	TRBJ1-5	-	ASRGSWGQH
many	TRBV6-5	TRBJ1-4	TRBD1	ASSRDRGPKKLF
many	TRBV12-3/TRBV12-4	TRBJ2-7	-	ASSSRPSYEQY
-	TRBV2	TRBJ2-5	TRBD1	ASAGGGLQETQY
-	TRBV5-1	TRBJ1-1	TRBD1	ASSGTTGGWTEAF
few	TRBV5-6	TRBJ1-4	-	ASSLASGTHEKLF
few	TRBV9	TRBJ2-3	TRBD1	ASGQGSTDTQY
-	TRBV5-4	TRBJ2-3	-	ASSHEGNTQY
few	TRBV6-5	TRBJ1-1	-	ASSYGRGSEAF
-	TRBV6-5	TRBJ2-7	-	ASSSNRDKFREQY
few	TRBV6-1	TRBJ2-3	TRBD1	ASSPRGNARVYTQY
-	TRBV7-9	TRBJ2-7	-	ASSAPGSYEQY
few	TRBV12-3/TRBV12-4	TRBJ1-5	-	ASTLGRASNQPQH
-	TRBV12-3/TRBV12-4	TRBJ1-2	-	ASSSRPYYGYT
-	TRBV15	TRBJ1-1	TRBD1	ATSSPDRVEAF
-	TRBV19	TRBJ2-4	-	ASRPDSTLAKNIQY
-	TRBV5-6	TRBJ1-1	TRBD1	ASSFSPGQVYTEAF
few	TRBV15	TRBJ1-5	TRBD1	ATSGPGTGGGLNQPQH
-	TRBV19	TRBJ2-2	-	ASTQTGELF
-	TRBV6-1	TRBJ1-1	-	ASSENRPGPNTEAF
few	TRBV2	TRBJ2-7	-	ASSGTDTYEQY
-	TRBV27	TRBJ1-2	-	ASSLSVQRNYGYT
-	TRBV20-1	TRBJ2-1	TRBD1	SSSRGRGQGGVDEQF
-	TRBV27	TRBJ1-2	-	ASSLFRLGGYT
once	TRBV29-1	TRBJ1-2	-	SVYGGEDYGYT
few	TRBV11-2	TRBJ2-7	-	ASSGGTLYEQY
-	TRBV15	TRBJ1-1	-	ATSRDPANTEAF
-	TRBV7-2	TRBJ1-5	TRBD1	ASSLKGGTGNQPQH
few	TRBV28	TRBJ1-5	-	ASTPPAQPQH
many	TRBV7-8	TRBJ1-1	-	ASSLSYRTHMNTEAF
-	TRBV4-1	TRBJ2-7	-	ASSQSDSSSYEQY
-	TRBV25-1	TRBJ1-4	TRBD1	ASSEQGGEKLF
-	TRBV11-2	TRBJ1-1	TRBD1	ASSNWDRKGSDTEAF
many	TRBV6-1	TRBJ1-1	TRBD1	ASSDGTVNTEAF
-	TRBV11-2	TRBJ1-1	-	ASHYPGTEAF
few	TRBV7-2	TRBJ1-6	-	ASSLGVPGRKGGNSPLH
few	TRBV6-2/TRBV6-3	TRBJ1-6	-	ASSYPRKSSYNSPLH
many	TRBV2	TRBJ2-1	TRBD2	ASSPIAGTYNEQF
few	TRBV4-3	TRBJ1-6	-	ASSQQQGYNSPLH
-	TRBV14	TRBJ1-4	-	ASSQDFGMAGREKLF
few	TRBV5-1	-	-	ASSLQSSNEQF
few	TRBV2	TRBJ1-6	TRBD1	ASSPVEGAENSPLH
few	TRBV19	TRBJ2-2	TRBD2	ASSLHSGGTTGELF
-	TRBV7-9	TRBJ2-5	-	ASRVAGPQETQY